The next 26 T cell receptor beta chains were all read from a single sample in a study of response to subunit inactivated influenza vaccine. One entry per CDR3 protein, called by TCRdb with MiXCR from the RT-PCR reads. Of over 400,000 distinct CDR3 sequences listed, 11% were seen once; the top ten hold more than 10%. The source was PBMCs from blood, collected about 6 weeks after vaccination. All receptors come from a man aged 50 to 59 who received an inactivated influenza vaccine.

Only one count was recorded for this clonotype. The rearrangement links TRBV20-1 to TRBJ2-5; tentatively, D is TRBD1 (6 bases). V lost 5 bases, J lost 3 bases, and 16 bases lay in between. Germline assignment: CDR1 DFQATT and CDR2 SNEGSKA (reference sequence). CDR3 size: 14 residues. The CDR3: CSARRGQSKETQYF. For the CDR3, the DNA is TGCAGTGCTCGACGTGGACAGAGTAAAGAGACCCAGTACTTC.

This clonotype was recorded a few times. The J gene is TRBJ2-4, the V gene TRBV7-2; D might be TRBD1 or TRBD2, each matching 5 bases. The CDR3 sequence is 14 residues long. With 5 bases removed from V and 6 bases from J, the gap between germline ends came to 14 bases. Germline CDR1 reads SGHTA; CDR2 reads FQGNSA. CDR3 sequence: CASSPLGAGNIQYF. As DNA, the CDR3 is TGTGCCAGCAGCCCTCTCGGGGCCGGAAACATTCAGTACTTC.

This clonotype has a count of ten or more. The chain links TRBV24-1 to TRBJ2-3; the D is unclear. V was clipped by 9 bases and J by 3 bases, with 12 bases between them. CDR3 size: 13 residues. CDR1 is KGHDR and CDR2 is SFDVKD in the germline V gene. The DNA for the CDR3 is TGTGCCACCGAACCTGACGGGACAGATACGCAGTATTTT. Amino acid sequence: CATEPDGTDTQYF.

This clonotype was seen at least ten times. The rearrangement links TRBV5-1 to TRBJ2-1, with 7 positions matching TRBD2. This CDR3 has 16 residues. V shed 3 bases, J shed 0 bases, and the junction held 6 bases outside the gene matches. Germline values: CDR1 SGHRS, CDR2 YFSETQ. The CDR3 coding sequence is TGCGCCAGCAGCTCGGGGTCGGGGGGCTCCTACAATGAGCAGTTCTTC. Protein: CASSSGSGGSYNEQFF.

The CDR3 nucleotides read TGTGCCAGTAGCGGGGGGGATCGCGAGCAGTACTTC. Its translation is CASSGGDREQYF. V and J are TRBV19 and TRBJ2-7; 8 bases align to TRBD2. The CDR3 covers 12 residues. V was pared by 6 bases and J by 6 bases, with 4 bases of the junction left unmatched. The V gene's germline CDR1 is LNHDA and CDR2 SQIVND (reference sequence).

The chain couples TRBV20-1 to TRBJ2-5, with 13 bases aligning to TRBD2. V gave up 5 bases and J gave up 4 bases; unmatched junction bases: 4. CDR1 is DFQATT, CDR2 SNEGSKA, per germline (reference sequence). The CDR3 runs 14 residues. The CDR3 DNA reads TGCAGTGCTGGAAGACTAGCGGGAGGAGAGACCCAGTACTTC. Residues: CSAGRLAGGETQYF.

This clonotype was recorded many times. The chain joins TRBV10-3 to TRBJ2-7; D unresolved. Germline V gives CDR1 ENHRY, CDR2 SYGVKD. The CDR3 extends over 13 amino acids. V was cut by 3 bases and J by 12 bases, with 18 bases left in between. The CDR3 region is CAISDPSSYVRYF. The CDR3 coding sequence is TGTGCCATCAGTGACCCCTCTTCGTACGTTCGGTACTTC.

The rearrangement uses TRBV20-1 and TRBJ2-7, with 9 bases lining up with TRBD1. This CDR3 is built from 12 residues. V trimming: 8 bases; J trimming: 2 bases; junction bases outside the gene matches: 4. Per germline, CDR1 DFQATT and CDR2 SNEGSKA (reference sequence). The CDR3 region has the DNA TGCAGTAAACAGGGGGCCCCCTACGAGCAGTACTTC. It is translated as CSKQGAPYEQYF.

The chain recombines TRBV18 with TRBJ1-1; no reliable D call. V lost 1 base to trimming and J lost 1 base, with 10 bases between them. Germline V gene lookup returns CDR1 KGHSH and CDR2 LQKENI. The CDR3 has 15 residues. The CDR3 nucleotides read TGTGCCAGCTCACCACTCCTGGATTCGAACACTGAAGCTTTCTTT. Protein: CASSPLLDSNTEAFF.

The chain uses TRBV20-1 and TRBJ2-1; the D gene is possibly TRBD2 (7 bases). The germline V and J ends were trimmed by 1 base and 3 bases, with 19 bases remaining between them. CDR3 length equals 17 residues. Germline-derived CDR1 and CDR2 are DFQATT and SNEGSKA (reference sequence). The CDR3 here is CSARVQGGAQNYNEQFF. The DNA for the CDR3 is TGCAGTGCTAGAGTACAAGGGGGGGCCCAGAACTACAATGAGCAGTTCTTC.

The chain employs TRBV20-1 and TRBJ2-3, with D hard to call. The V end was cut by 0 bases, the J end by 7 bases, with 2 bases between. Germline-derived CDR1 and CDR2 are DFQATT and SNEGSKA (reference sequence). The CDR3 consists of 10 residues. CDR3 nucleotides: TGCAGTGCTAGAGATAATACGCAGTATTTT. Its protein is CSARDNTQYF.

This clonotype was detected many times. The chain is built from TRBV5-1 and TRBJ2-1, with 7 bases matching TRBD2. Germline V gene lookup returns CDR1 SGHRS and CDR2 YFSETQ. V dropped 5 bases and J dropped 6; count of bases not matched to a gene: 8. This CDR3 has 14 amino acids. The CDR3 DNA sequence: TGCGCCAGCAGAATCGGAGGGACTACCAATGAGCAGTTCTTC. Translating gives CASRIGGTTNEQFF. The whole variable domain, remainder taken from reference TRBV5-1 and TRBJ2-1, is KAGVTQTPRYLIKTRGQQVTLSCSPISGHRSVSWYQQTPGQGLQFLFEYFSETQRNKGNFPGRFSGRQFSNSRSEMNVSTLELGDSALYLCASRIGGTTNEQFFGPGTRLTVL.

The rearrangement links TRBV6-5 to TRBJ2-7, with D perhaps TRBD1 (6 bases). Trimming removed 2 bases at V and 6 bases at J, with 14 bases between. This CDR3 comprises 14 residues. Germline V gene sequence: CDR1 MNHEY, CDR2 SVGAGI. The DNA for the CDR3 is TGTGCCAGCAGTTACAGTGCAGGGGTAGGCGAGCAGTACTTC. Residues: CASSYSAGVGEQYF.

This clonotype was seen a handful of times. V is TRBV20-1 and J is TRBJ2-1; perhaps TRBD2 as D (5 bases). Deletions cut 2 bases from V and 5 bases from J, with 16 bases between. There are 15 residues in the CDR3. CDR1 is DFQATT and CDR2 is SNEGSKA in the germline V gene (reference sequence). The CDR3 nucleotides read TGCAGTGCTAGATCTTGGGTGGATAGCGACAATGAGCAGTTCTTC. This sequence encodes CSARSWVDSDNEQFF.

This clonotype was found a few times. The rearrangement links TRBV7-2 to TRBJ2-1, with 7 positions matching TRBD2. With 3 bases clipped from V and 6 bases from J, the junction kept 2 bases outside the gene matches. Per germline, CDR1 SGHTA and CDR2 FQGNSA. The CDR3 totals 13 residues. CDR3 residues: CASSFERGNEQFF. CDR3 DNA: TGTGCCAGCAGCTTTGAGCGGGGCAATGAGCAGTTCTTC.

V is TRBV19 and J is TRBJ2-1; 10 bases align to TRBD2. Germline values: CDR1 LNHDA, CDR2 SQIVND (reference sequence). The CDR3 is 16 residues long. Unmatched junction bases numbered 5, after V lost 2 bases and J lost 4 bases. In DNA form, the CDR3 reads TGTGCCAGTAGTATATCGGGACTAGCGAAATACAATGAGCAGTTCTTC. It is translated as CASSISGLAKYNEQFF.

This clonotype appeared many times. The J gene is TRBJ2-7, the V gene TRBV12-3 or TRBV12-4; D gene ambiguous. This CDR3 region has 12 residues. With 0 bases removed from V and 8 bases from J, the gap between germline ends came to 8 bases. The CDR3 region has the DNA TGTGCCAGCAGTTTAGCTCGGCTAAAGCAGTACTTC. It specifies CASSLARLKQYF.

This clonotype has a handful of counts. The rearrangement links TRBV6-5 to TRBJ1-5, with D unclear. Germline-derived CDR1 and CDR2 are MNHEY and SVGAGI. V shed 0 bases and J shed 7 bases, with 7 bases lying between them. The CDR3 spans 13 residues. In DNA, the CDR3 is TGTGCCAGCAGTTACTCGATTTACCAGCCCCAGCATTTT. Translation gives CASSYSIYQPQHF.

This clonotype was detected many times. The V gene is TRBV2, the J gene TRBJ1-5; the D is unclear. From germline, CDR1 is SNHLY and CDR2 FYNNEI. The germline V and J ends were trimmed by 3 bases and 0 bases, with 3 bases remaining between them. The CDR3 sequence is 13 residues long. The CDR3 reads CASSDYSNQPQHF. CDR3 nucleotides: TGTGCCAGCAGTGATTATAGCAATCAGCCCCAGCATTTT.

The V and J genes are TRBV19 and TRBJ2-5; 7 bases line up with TRBD1. Germline assignment: CDR1 LNHDA and CDR2 SQIVND (reference sequence). The trim removed 0 bases at V and 5 bases at J, leaving 12 bases unmatched. The CDR3 loop spans 17 amino acids. Here the CDR3 reads CASSIDPPRTGYETQYF. The CDR3 region has the DNA TGTGCCAGTAGTATAGATCCGCCTAGGACAGGCTACGAGACCCAGTACTTC.

The genes are TRBV20-1 and TRBJ2-4; 7 bases line up with TRBD1. Germline-derived CDR1 and CDR2 are DFQATT and SNEGSKA (reference sequence). V shed 6 bases and J 1 base; nucleotides not matched to a gene: 3. This CDR3 comprises 13 residues. This chain's CDR3 is CSAVQGAKNIQYF. As DNA, the CDR3 is TGCAGTGCAGTACAGGGGGCCAAAAACATTCAGTACTTC.

This chain links TRBV7-2 with TRBJ1-3; 8 positions agree with TRBD1. V trimming: 5 bases; J trimming: 0 bases; junction bases outside the gene matches: 9. CDR1 is SGHTA and CDR2 is FQGNSA in the germline V gene. This CDR3 region has 17 residues. For the CDR3, the DNA is TGTGCCAGCAGCACGGACAGGGCGGGACTCTCTGGAAACACCATATATTTT. It encodes CASSTDRAGLSGNTIYF.

V gene TRBV7-2 combines with J gene TRBJ2-1; weak D call: TRBD2 (6 bases). Looked up from germline, CDR1 is SGHTA and CDR2 is FQGNSA. V lost 2 bases to trimming and J lost 7 bases, with 9 bases between them. This CDR3 is built from 13 residues. CDR3 protein: CASSLTGDNEQFF. The CDR3 DNA is TGTGCCAGCAGCTTAACGGGGGATAATGAGCAGTTCTTC. Based on the CDR3 plus reference TRBV7-2 and TRBJ2-1, the full variable domain is GAGVSQSPSNKVTEKGKDVELRCDPISGHTALYWYRQSLGQGLEFLIYFQGNSAPDKSGLPSDRFSAERTGGSVSTLTIQRTQQEDSAVYLCASSLTGDNEQFFGPGTRLTVL.

This clonotype was detected a few times. The CDR3 region has the DNA TGCGCCAGCAGCGAGATGACAGGGAAGGGTGAAAAACTGTTTTTT. It specifies CASSEMTGKGEKLFF. The rearrangement joins TRBV5-1 to TRBJ1-4; 7 bases match TRBD1. Germline CDR1 is SGHRS and CDR2 is YFSETQ. There are 15 residues in the CDR3. V lost 4 bases to trimming and J lost 7 bases; unmatched junction nucleotides: 10. The variable domain in full, with the rest retrieved from reference TRBV5-1 and TRBJ1-4, is KAGVTQTPRYLIKTRGQQVTLSCSPISGHRSVSWYQQTPGQGLQFLFEYFSETQRNKGNFPGRFSGRQFSNSRSEMNVSTLELGDSALYLCASSEMTGKGEKLFFGSGTQLSVL.

This clonotype appeared a few times. The chain has TRBV15 and TRBJ1-1; the D is unclear. This CDR3 region has 13 residues. Trimming took 1 base from V and 1 from J, leaving 4 bases between them. CDR1 is LNHNV, CDR2 YYDKDF, per germline (reference sequence). This CDR3 is CATSRVGNTEAFF. Written as DNA, the CDR3 is TGTGCCACCAGCAGAGTTGGGAACACTGAAGCTTTCTTT.

This clonotype has a handful of counts. The chain has TRBV5-5 and TRBJ1-2; 10 bases line up with TRBD1. This CDR3 comprises 16 residues. Germline V gene data show CDR1 as SGHKS and CDR2 as YYEKEE (reference sequence). V gave up 4 bases and J gave up 8 bases; unmatched junction bases: 14. CDR3: CASSLDRDRGYLGYTF. The CDR3 DNA reads as TGTGCCAGCAGCCTAGACCGGGACAGGGGCTACTTGGGCTACACCTTC.